These 6 T cell receptor beta chains originate from one sample sequenced in a study of T cell responses to AZD1222 COVID-19 vaccine. The data were produced by immunoSEQ multiplex PCR, yet TCRdb's version contains in-frame clones alone and is incomplete. The data hold approximately 200,000 clones, with 90% to 95% observed a single time. This material consisted of peripheral blood, taken on day 0 of AZD1222 vaccination. The receptors shown here come from an adult in good health.

The chain joins TRBV19 to TRBJ1-5; TRBD1 aligns across 9 bases. In germline, CDR1 is LNHDA, CDR2 SQIVND (reference sequence). Trimming removed 7 bases from V and 2 bases from J; junction bases left unmatched: 9. The CDR3 loop spans 16 amino acids. Written as DNA, the CDR3 is TGTGCCAGTACCACGGACAGGGGTGAGGGCAATCAGCCCCAGCATTTT. Translated: CASTTDRGEGNQPQHF. Supplemented by reference TRBV19 and TRBJ1-5, the full variable domain reads DGGITQSPKYLFRKEGQNVTLSCEQNLNHDAMYWYRQDPGQGLRLIYYSQIVNDFQKGDIAEGYSVSREKKESFPLTVTSAQKNPTAFYLCASTTDRGEGNQPQHFGDGTRLSIL.

This clone has only one observation. This rearrangement joins TRBV4-1 to TRBJ1-6; 11 bases match TRBD1. V gave up 2 bases and J gave up 5 bases; unmatched junction bases: 8. CDR3 length: 18 residues. In germline, CDR1 is MGHRA, CDR2 YSYEKL. This chain's CDR3 is CASSQPRDRGDHNSPLHF. The CDR3 DNA sequence: TGCGCCAGCAGCCAACCACGGGACAGGGGGGACCATAATTCACCCCTCCACTTT.

The V and J genes are TRBV3-1 (or the pseudogene TRBV3-2) and TRBJ2-2, with no clear D. The germline V gene encodes CDR1 LGHDT and CDR2 YNNKEL (reference sequence). The CDR3 is 15 amino acids. V lost 0 bases to trimming and J lost 1 base, with 6 bases between them. The chain's CDR3 is CASSQDTRNTGELFF. DNA of the CDR3: TGTGCCAGCAGCCAAGATACAAGGAACACCGGGGAGCTGTTTTTT.

The V gene is TRBV9, the J gene TRBJ1-1, with D unresolved. Germline loops: CDR1 SGDLS, CDR2 YYNGEE. There are 10 residues in the CDR3. The V end was cut by 7 bases, the J end by 4 bases, with 5 bases between. The CDR3 DNA is TGTGCCAGCGCTCCCACTGAAGCTTTCTTT. Translating it yields CASAPTEAFF.

The chain is built from TRBV30 and TRBJ2-7, with D perhaps matching TRBD2 (5 bases). V dropped 5 bases and J dropped 1 base, with 15 bases sitting between them. Germline CDR1 is GTSNPN and CDR2 is SVGIG (reference sequence). The CDR3 has 14 residues. CDR3 coding DNA: TGTGCCTGGGGACCCGACACGGGATCCTACGAGCAGTACTTC. It specifies CAWGPDTGSYEQYF.

This chain uses TRBV10-1 with TRBJ1-6; 7 positions match TRBD1. CDR3 length equals 14 residues. V lost 4 bases to trimming and J lost 8 bases; unmatched junction nucleotides: 5. Per germline, CDR1 WNHNN and CDR2 SYGVQD (reference sequence). CDR3 nucleotides: TGCGCCAGCAGTGCTAGGACAGGAGATTCACCCCTCCACTTT. It translates to CASSARTGDSPLHF.